This T cell receptor (beta chain) was sequenced for a study of T cell responses to AZD1222 COVID-19 vaccine. Study details: Pooled together were second doses at about 4 or about 12 weeks.

Profiling relied on immunoSEQ multiplex PCR, and the TCRdb table lists in-frame clones only, not all of them. Of about 120,000 clones in the sample, about 90% are singletons; the top ten hold less than 6.5%. CDR1 and CDR2 from the germline V gene are MNHNS and SASEGT. The CDR3 totals 20 residues. V was shortened by 1 base and J by 1 base, with 25 bases between the two germline ends. On this clone itself: Its antigen is unknown.

Regarding the study as a whole: Elevations in Spike-specific TCR breadth and depth followed administration of two AZD1222 doses. Only after the peak T cell response were repertoires sampled.

The starting material was peripheral blood, obtained on day 0 of AZD1222 vaccination. This receptor was taken from an adult in good health. The chain couples TRBV6-1 to TRBJ1-2; D uncertain. Here the CDR3 DNA reads TGTGCCAGCAGTGAAGGGGCCCCAGGCTCTAATATTTGGTTTAACTATGGCTACACCTTC. Residues: CASSEGAPGSNIWFNYGYTF.